This T cell receptor (beta chain) was identified in a study of blood T cell repertoires in COVID-19. About the research overall: Italy, Spain and the United States were the sources of the convalescent and acute COVID-19 samples.

Trimming shortened V by 3 bases and J by 1 base, and 8 bases separated the two germline ends. The CDR3 consists of 13 residues. In germline, CDR1 is SQVTM, CDR2 ANQGSEA. Data came from immunoSEQ multiplex PCR; TCRdb stores just in-frame clones and leaves some out. The sample carries approximately 60,000 clones, around 80% recorded once. Those enrolled in Seattle joined during active infection and were followed longitudinally afterward. This receptor was identified in a man aged 55 to 70 with COVID-19, enrolled during active disease. Material: peripheral blood. The J gene is TRBJ2-3, the V gene TRBV29-1; TRBD2 is a possible D gene (5 bases). The CDR3: CSVEVGGTDTQYF. As DNA, the CDR3 is TGCAGCGTTGAGGTGGGAGGCACAGATACGCAGTATTTT.